This T cell receptor beta chain stems from a study of T cell responses to AZD1222 COVID-19 vaccine. Clones were sequenced by immunoSEQ multiplex PCR, and TCRdb holds only the in-frame ones, with some missing. Seen here are 75,000 to 100,000 clones, around nine tenths observed once, and the top ten hold about 13%. The germline V gene has CDR1 LNHDA and CDR2 SQIVND (reference sequence). The CDR3 sequence is 15 residues long. Worth noting for this clone: Its antigen is unidentified. At one of its ends the junction is not consistent with the germline gene, which may arise from a read error.

Study observations and caveats: Two AZD1222 doses significantly raised spike-specific TCR breadth and depth over controls. In all cases, repertoires were sampled only after the peak T cell response.

The sequencing here drew on peripheral blood, taken on day 0 of AZD1222 vaccination. This receptor was taken from an adult in good health. This chain joins TRBV19 and TRBJ2-7, with 9 bases identical to TRBD1. The CDR3 DNA reads TGTGCCAGTCGACCAACAGGGGGCGCTTCCTTCGAGCAGTACTTC. It yields the protein CASRPTGGASFEQYF. Supplemented by reference TRBV19 and TRBJ2-7, the full variable domain reads DGGITQSPKYLFRKEGQNVTLSCEQNLNHDAMYWYRQDPGQGLRLIYYSQIVNDFQKGDIAEGYSVSREKKESFPLTVTSAQKNPTAFYLCASRPTGGASFEQYFGPGTRLTVT.